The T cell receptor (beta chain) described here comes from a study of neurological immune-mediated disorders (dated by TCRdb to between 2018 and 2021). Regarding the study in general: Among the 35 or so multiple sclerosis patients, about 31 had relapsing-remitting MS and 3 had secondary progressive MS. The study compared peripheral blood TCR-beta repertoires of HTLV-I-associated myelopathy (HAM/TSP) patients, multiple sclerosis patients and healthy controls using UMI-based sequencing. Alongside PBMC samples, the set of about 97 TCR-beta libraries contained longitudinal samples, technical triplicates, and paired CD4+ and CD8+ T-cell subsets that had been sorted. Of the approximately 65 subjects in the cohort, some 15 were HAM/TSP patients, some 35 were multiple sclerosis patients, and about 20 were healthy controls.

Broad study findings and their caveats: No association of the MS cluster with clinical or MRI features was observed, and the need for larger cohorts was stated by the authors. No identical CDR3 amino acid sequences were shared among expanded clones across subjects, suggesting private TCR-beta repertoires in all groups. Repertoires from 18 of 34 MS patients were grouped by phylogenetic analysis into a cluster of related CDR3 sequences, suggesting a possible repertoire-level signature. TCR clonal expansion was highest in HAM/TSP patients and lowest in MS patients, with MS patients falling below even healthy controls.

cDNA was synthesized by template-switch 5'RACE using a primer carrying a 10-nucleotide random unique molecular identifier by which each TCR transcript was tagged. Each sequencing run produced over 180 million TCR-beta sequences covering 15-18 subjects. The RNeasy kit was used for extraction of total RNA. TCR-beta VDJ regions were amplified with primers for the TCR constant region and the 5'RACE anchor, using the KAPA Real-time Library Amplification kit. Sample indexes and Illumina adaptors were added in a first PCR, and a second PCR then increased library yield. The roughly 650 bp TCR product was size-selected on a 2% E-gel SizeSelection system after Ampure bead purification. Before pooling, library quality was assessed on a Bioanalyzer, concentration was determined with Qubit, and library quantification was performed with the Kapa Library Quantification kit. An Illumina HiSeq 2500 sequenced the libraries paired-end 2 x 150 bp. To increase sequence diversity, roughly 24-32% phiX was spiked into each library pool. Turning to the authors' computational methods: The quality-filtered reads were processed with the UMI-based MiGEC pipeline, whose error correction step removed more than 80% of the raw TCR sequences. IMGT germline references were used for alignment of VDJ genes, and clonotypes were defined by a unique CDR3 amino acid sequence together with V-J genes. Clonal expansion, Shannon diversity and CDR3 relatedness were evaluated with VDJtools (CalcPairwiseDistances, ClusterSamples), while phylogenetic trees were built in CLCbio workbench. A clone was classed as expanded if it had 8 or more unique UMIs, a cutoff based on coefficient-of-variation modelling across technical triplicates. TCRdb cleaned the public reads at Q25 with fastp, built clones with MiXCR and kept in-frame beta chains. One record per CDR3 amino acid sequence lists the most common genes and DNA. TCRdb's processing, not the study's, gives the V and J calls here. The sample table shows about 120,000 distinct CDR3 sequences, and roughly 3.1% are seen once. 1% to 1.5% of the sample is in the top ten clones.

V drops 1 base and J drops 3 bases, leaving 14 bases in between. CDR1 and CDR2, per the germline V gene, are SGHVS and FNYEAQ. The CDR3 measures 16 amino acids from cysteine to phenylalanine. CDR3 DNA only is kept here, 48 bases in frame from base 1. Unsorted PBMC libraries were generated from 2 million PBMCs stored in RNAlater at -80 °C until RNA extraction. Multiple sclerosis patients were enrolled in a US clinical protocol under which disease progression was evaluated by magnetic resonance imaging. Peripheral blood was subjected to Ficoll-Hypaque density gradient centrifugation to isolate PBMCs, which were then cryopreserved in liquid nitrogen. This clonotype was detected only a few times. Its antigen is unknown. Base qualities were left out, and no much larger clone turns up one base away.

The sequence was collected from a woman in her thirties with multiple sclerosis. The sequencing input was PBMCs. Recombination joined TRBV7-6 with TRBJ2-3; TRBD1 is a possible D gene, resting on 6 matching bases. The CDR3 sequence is CASSLGAGARTDTQYF. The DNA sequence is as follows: TGTGCCAGCAGCTTAGGGGCAGGGGCGAGGACAGATACGCAGTATTTT.